This T cell receptor (beta chain) was captured by sequencing in a study of T-cell reconstitution after alpha-beta-depleted transplantation in children. Study outcomes and limitations: Surviving recipient T cells and thymic progenitors accounted for the high day-60 TCRbeta diversity observed in some patients. The main origin of T-cell counts and diversity one year after transplant was newly produced T cells. About two months after transplant, alpha-beta T cells reportedly came from several hundred expanded graft clones.

The library targeted TCRbeta and was prepared with unique molecular identifiers. TCRdb used MiXCR to reprocess the PCR reads, holding one entry per CDR3 protein. Of about 6,200 distinct CDR3 sequences in the sample, roughly 14% are singletons; the top ten hold about 6.5%. This CDR3 is 14 amino acids long. After removal of 0 bases from V and 5 bases from J, the junction contained 3 bases not matched to a gene. Germline CDR1 is SGHRS and CDR2 is YFSETQ. By frequency in the sample, this clonotype is medium-sized. Its antigen is not identified. This clonotype was obtained from a boy younger than 18 with acute lymphoblastic leukemia, due to receive a stem cell transplant. The material sequenced was PBMCs, taken before TCRalphabeta/CD19-depleted stem cell transplant. The chain links TRBV5-1 to TRBJ2-5; 8 nucleotides align to TRBD1. CDR3 in amino acids: CASSLAGGDETQYF. CDR3 coding DNA: TGCGCCAGCAGCTTGGCAGGGGGCGACGAGACCCAGTACTTC.